These 21 T cell receptor beta chains originate from one sample sequenced in a study of cytotoxic CD8 clonotypes in ibrutinib-treated CLL. Using immunoSEQ multiplex PCR, the repertoire was profiled, and TCRdb retains in-frame clones only, with some absent. The table shows more than 110,000 clones, with 80% to 95% occurring only once. This material consisted of PBMCs, taken after 12 months of ibrutinib treatment. Source of these receptors: a human donor with chronic lymphocytic leukemia.

V usage is TRBV28 and J usage is TRBJ1-4; D may be TRBD1 (5 bases). Per the germline V gene, CDR1 is MDHEN and CDR2 is SYDVKM. The CDR3 totals 15 residues. V shed 6 bases and J shed 7 bases, with 18 bases lying between them. As DNA, the CDR3 is TGTGCCAGCAGACTCCCCGCCGGGGGGGGTGAAAAACTGTTTTTT. It yields the protein CASRLPAGGGEKLFF. The full variable domain, its missing parts supplied by reference TRBV28 and TRBJ1-4, is DVKVTQSSRYLVKRTGEKVFLECVQDMDHENMFWYRQDPGLGLRLIYFSYDVKMKEKGDIPEGYSVSREKKERFSLILESASTNQTSMYLCASRLPAGGGEKLFFGSGTQLSVL.

This clone occurred a few times. J is TRBJ2-1 and V is TRBV7-9; D is unclear. In germline, CDR1 is SEHNR, CDR2 FQNEAQ (reference sequence). V lost 5 bases and J lost 7, with 9 bases in between. This CDR3 region has 12 residues. CDR3 DNA: TGTGCCAGCAGCCTAGGGCAGAATGAGCAGTTCTTC. This encodes CASSLGQNEQFF.

This clone has just one count. Written as DNA, the CDR3 is TGTGCCAGCAGCCAAGATGGACTAGCGGGGGTTTATACCGGGGAGCTGTTTTTT. Protein sequence: CASSQDGLAGVYTGELFF. The chain employs TRBV4-2 and TRBJ2-2; TRBD2 matches at 13 bases. V was pared by 0 bases and J by 5 bases, with 6 bases of the junction left unmatched. The germline V gene has CDR1 LGHNA and CDR2 YNFKEQ. There are 18 residues in the CDR3.

The chain employs TRBV13 and TRBJ2-2; 8 bases line up with TRBD2. CDR3 size: 17 residues. V was pared by 1 base and J by 5 bases, with 9 bases of the junction left unmatched. From germline, CDR1 is PRHDT and CDR2 FYEKMQ (reference sequence). CDR3 bases: TGTGCCAGCAGCTTAGCTGGCGGGGTAGCGGGAACCGGGGAGCTGTTTTTT. Protein sequence: CASSLAGGVAGTGELFF. Drawing the rest from reference TRBV13 and TRBJ2-2, the complete variable domain is AAGVIQSPRHLIKEKRETATLKCYPIPRHDTVYWYQQGPGQDPQFLISFYEKMQSDKGSIPDRFSAQQFSDYHSELNMSSLELGDSALYFCASSLAGGVAGTGELFFGEGSRLTVL.

The rearrangement links TRBV2 to TRBJ2-2, with TRBD1 matching over 11 bases. The CDR3 covers 14 residues. V lost 7 bases, J lost 5 bases, and 3 bases stayed unmatched. Germline lookup yields CDR1 SNHLY and CDR2 FYNNEI. CDR3 in DNA: TGTGCCAGCAAAGGACAGGGGGCGACCGGGGAGCTGTTTTTT. Encoded protein: CASKGQGATGELFF. Full variable domain (remainder filled in from reference TRBV2 and TRBJ2-2): EPEVTQTPSHQVTQMGQEVILRCVPISNHLYFYWYRQILGQKVEFLVSFYNNEISEKSEIFDDQFSVERPDGSNFTLKIRSTKLEDSAMYFCASKGQGATGELFFGEGSRLTVL.

The rearrangement uses TRBV5-1 and TRBJ2-1; 8 positions match TRBD1. CDR1 and CDR2 (germline): SGHRS, YFSETQ. This CDR3 comprises 15 residues. V dropped 3 bases and J dropped 6; count of bases not matched to a gene: 8. This CDR3 reads CASSWTGQAPNEQFF. The CDR3 region has the DNA TGCGCCAGCAGCTGGACGGGACAGGCCCCCAATGAGCAGTTCTTC.

The V gene is TRBV28, the J gene TRBJ2-7, with 10 bases identical to TRBD1. Germline values: CDR1 MDHEN, CDR2 SYDVKM. The CDR3 consists of 15 residues. V lost 6 bases, J lost 4 bases, and 9 bases stayed unmatched. CDR3 loop: CASRPPGQGFYEQYF. The DNA for the CDR3 is TGTGCCAGCAGACCACCGGGACAGGGGTTTTACGAGCAGTACTTC.

The CDR3: CASSRGQYNEQFF. CDR3 nucleotides: TGTGCCAGCAGTCGCGGACAGTACAATGAGCAGTTCTTC. The V call is TRBV27, the J call TRBJ2-1; a weak D match, TRBD1 (6 bases). This CDR3 spans 13 amino acids. The V end lost 5 bases, the J end lost 4 bases, and 9 bases lay between the germline ends. Per the germline V gene, CDR1 is MNHEY and CDR2 is SMNVEV (reference sequence).

The chain uses TRBV20-1 and TRBJ1-1, with no clear D. Trimming took off 3 bases at V and 5 bases at J, with 7 bases between the two ends. The CDR3 is 11 amino acids. Germline V lookup: CDR1 DFQATT, CDR2 SNEGSKA (reference sequence). In DNA, the CDR3 is TGCAGTGCTAGCGCGGGAACTGAAGCTTTCTTT. Its translation: CSASAGTEAFF.

This clone came up once. V and J are TRBV2 and TRBJ2-2; 7 bases are a match to TRBD1. This CDR3 is built from 14 residues. V shed 4 bases and J 4 bases; nucleotides not matched to a gene: 3. Germline-derived CDR1 and CDR2 are SNHLY and FYNNEI. The CDR3 nucleotides read TGTGCCAGCAGTGGAGGGGGCGGCACCGGGGAGCTGTTTTTT. Protein product: CASSGGGGTGELFF.

The gene calls are TRBV11-2 and TRBJ2-7; D is ambiguous. V gave up 0 bases and J gave up 0 bases, with 9 bases separating them. The CDR3 is 15 amino acids. The germline V gene encodes CDR1 SGHAT and CDR2 FQNNGV. The DNA for the CDR3 is TGTGCCAGCAGCTTAGACTTGGGAAGCTCCTACGAGCAGTACTTC. It translates to CASSLDLGSSYEQYF. Full variable domain (rest looked up from reference TRBV11-2 and TRBJ2-7): EAGVAQSPRYKIIEKRQSVAFWCNPISGHATLYWYQQILGQGPKLLIQFQNNGVVDDSQLPKDRFSAERLKGVDSTLKIQPAKLEDSAVYLCASSLDLGSSYEQYFGPGTRLTVT.

Remarks on this clone: One junction end disagrees with the germline gene, perhaps due to a read error. The chain couples TRBV14 to TRBJ2-7, with 11 bases identical to TRBD2. The CDR3 length is 15 residues. Germline loops: CDR1 SGHDN, CDR2 FVKESK. The CDR3 reads CASSQQPGLAERSPF. Here the CDR3 DNA reads TGTGCCAGCAGCCAACAACCGGGACTAGCGGAGAGGAGCCCCTTC. The full variable domain, in which reference TRBV14 and TRBJ2-7 provide the parts outside the CDR3, is EAGVTQFPSHSVIEKGQTVTLRCDPISGHDNLYWYRRVMGKEIKFLLHFVKESKQDESGMPNNRFLAERTGGTYSTLKVQPAELEDSGVYFCASSQQPGLAERSPFGPGTRLTVT.

The genes are TRBV28 and TRBJ1-5; D gene uncertain. Germline CDR1 reads MDHEN; CDR2 reads SYDVKM. CDR3 length: 14 amino acids. Trimming took 5 bases from V and 3 from J, leaving 11 bases between them. The CDR3 loop reads CASSPRAPNQPQHF. The CDR3 DNA sequence: TGTGCCAGCAGTCCCCGGGCTCCCAATCAGCCCCAGCATTTT.

This CDR3 reads CASSFVGKENNEQFF. CDR3 DNA: TGTGCCAGCAGCTTTGTCGGCAAGGAGAACAATGAGCAGTTCTTC. The chain has TRBV13 and TRBJ2-1; D gene unclear. Trimming left V 3 bases short and J 5 bases short, with 14 bases between. This CDR3 is 15 amino acids long. Germline V gene data show CDR1 as PRHDT and CDR2 as FYEKMQ (reference sequence).

The chain combines TRBV27 with TRBJ2-1; D is unclear. This CDR3 spans 15 amino acids. Trimming took off 5 bases at V and 6 bases at J, with 17 bases between the two ends. CDR1 MNHEY and CDR2 SMNVEV come from the germline V gene (reference sequence). CDR3 in DNA: TGTGCCAGCAGTACCGTCACCCTGAGGCCCAATGAGCAGTTCTTC. This sequence encodes CASSTVTLRPNEQFF.

The chain joins TRBV4-1 to TRBJ1-1; tentatively, D is TRBD1 (5 bases). Per germline, CDR1 MGHRA and CDR2 YSYEKL. V was pared by 1 base and J by 0 bases, with 9 bases between. The CDR3 sequence is 15 residues long. CDR3 coding DNA: TGCGCCAGCAGCCAAGGGGGGAACATGAACACTGAAGCTTTCTTT. It is translated as CASSQGGNMNTEAFF.

The rearrangement joins TRBV5-4 to TRBJ2-7, with D uncertain. Germline values: CDR1 SGHNT, CDR2 YYREEE (reference sequence). This CDR3 region has 15 residues. The V end was cut by 0 bases, the J end by 0 bases, with 10 bases between. The CDR3 region has the DNA TGTGCCAGCAGCTTGGAGGCTTATCCCTCCTACGAGCAGTACTTC. It yields the protein CASSLEAYPSYEQYF.

The chain uses TRBV19 and TRBJ2-7; no firm D call. Trimming removed 5 bases from V and 3 bases from J, with 8 bases in between. The CDR3 has 12 amino acids. Germline V gene data show CDR1 as LNHDA and CDR2 as SQIVND (reference sequence). CDR3 sequence reads: CASSPGLYEQYF. The CDR3 DNA reads TGTGCCAGTAGTCCCGGTCTCTACGAGCAGTACTTC.

The chain recombines TRBV6-5 with TRBJ2-7; 9 bases fit TRBD1. From germline, CDR1 is MNHEY and CDR2 SVGAGI. This CDR3 is built from 14 residues. J lost 3 bases, V lost 2 bases, and 2 bases had no gene match. The CDR3 nucleotides read TGTGCCAGCAGTTACGGGACAGGGTACTACGAGCAGTACTTC. This translates into CASSYGTGYYEQYF.

The count of this clone is one. V gene TRBV29-1 combines with J gene TRBJ1-1; D is possibly TRBD1 (6 bases). With 6 bases removed from V and 0 bases from J, the gap between germline ends came to 11 bases. Germline CDR1 is SQVTM and CDR2 is ANQGSEA. The CDR3 length is 13 residues. The CDR3 spells CSVGQGLNTEAFF. The CDR3 nucleotides are TGCAGCGTAGGGCAGGGGTTGAACACTGAAGCTTTCTTT.

The CDR3 sequence: CSARGVTGGTSYEQYF. DNA of the CDR3: TGCAGCGCTCGGGGCGTAACAGGGGGGACCTCCTACGAGCAGTACTTC. J is TRBJ2-7 and V is TRBV29-1, with TRBD1 identical over 8 bases. Germline V gene data show CDR1 as SQVTM and CDR2 as ANQGSEA. This CDR3 has 16 amino acids. V dropped 7 bases and J dropped 0; count of bases not matched to a gene: 14.